Listed below are T cell receptor beta chains from one sample, sequenced in a study of T cells in Graves' hyperthyroidism and ophthalmopathy. Via MiXCR, TCRdb re-called the multiplex PCR reads, giving one row per CDR3 protein. The data contain about 590,000 distinct CDR3 sequences, around a sixth of them singletons. Material: blood. The receptors originated from a woman between 25 and 40 years old with Graves' hyperthyroidism. Each CDR3 is given with its conserved first and last residue. D genes are given only for firm matches. Only some rows state a clone size, as once, few, many or a class for expanded clones.

d_gene: -
abundance: -
v_gene: TRBV28
j_gene: TRBJ1-2
CDR3aa: CASSLRGGAGLAGYTF
CDR3nt: TGTGCCAGCAGTCTACGGGGGGGGGCGGGTTTAGCTGGCTACACCTTC

d_gene: -
abundance: few
v_gene: TRBV20-1
j_gene: TRBJ1-6
CDR3aa: CSASHYYNSPLHF
CDR3nt: TGCAGTGCTAGTCACTATTATAATTCACCCCTCCACTTT

d_gene: -
abundance: many
v_gene: TRBV2
j_gene: TRBJ2-1
CDR3aa: CASTSDHNEQFF
CDR3nt: TGTGCCAGCACTTCTGACCACAATGAGCAGTTCTTC

d_gene: TRBD1
abundance: many
v_gene: TRBV27
j_gene: TRBJ2-7
CDR3aa: CASRPFDGDRAHEQYF
CDR3nt: TGTGCCAGCCGACCTTTTGACGGGGACAGGGCCCACGAGCAGTACTTC

d_gene: -
abundance: -
v_gene: TRBV4-2
j_gene: TRBJ2-1
CDR3aa: CASSQDWRSSYNEQFF
CDR3nt: TGTGCCAGCAGCCAAGATTGGCGGAGCTCCTACAATGAGCAGTTCTTC

d_gene: TRBD1
abundance: many
v_gene: TRBV28
j_gene: TRBJ1-5
CDR3aa: CASSSLRGVGDGGPQHF
CDR3nt: TGTGCCAGCAGTTCCCTCAGGGGGGTAGGAGATGGTGGGCCCCAGCATTTT

d_gene: -
abundance: many
v_gene: TRBV11-3
j_gene: TRBJ2-1
CDR3aa: CASSLGPGTNEQFF
CDR3nt: TGTGCCAGCAGCTTGGGACCAGGGACCAATGAGCAGTTCTTC

d_gene: -
abundance: many
v_gene: TRBV27
j_gene: TRBJ1-6
CDR3aa: CASSSGRTSSYNSPLHF
CDR3nt: TGTGCCAGCAGTTCCGGACGGACCAGCTCCTATAATTCACCCCTCCACTTT

d_gene: -
abundance: many
v_gene: TRBV5-5
j_gene: TRBJ2-1
CDR3aa: CASSLAVGSATNEQFF
CDR3nt: TGTGCCAGCAGCTTGGCGGTGGGGAGCGCGACCAATGAGCAGTTCTTC

d_gene: TRBD2
abundance: -
v_gene: TRBV29-1
j_gene: TRBJ2-3
CDR3aa: CSAAIGTRTDTQYF
CDR3nt: TGCAGCGCCGCCATCGGGACTAGAACAGATACGCAGTATTTT

d_gene: -
abundance: many
v_gene: TRBV7-2
j_gene: TRBJ2-3
CDR3aa: CASSFGGLDTDTQYF
CDR3nt: TGTGCCAGCAGCTTTGGAGGGCTGGATACAGATACGCAGTATTTT

d_gene: TRBD1
abundance: many
v_gene: TRBV28
j_gene: TRBJ2-7
CDR3aa: CASSLGQASYEQYF
CDR3nt: TGTGCCAGCAGTTTGGGACAGGCCTCCTACGAGCAGTACTTC

d_gene: -
abundance: many
v_gene: TRBV7-9
j_gene: TRBJ2-1
CDR3aa: CASSLGRGNSYNEQFF
CDR3nt: TGTGCCAGCAGCTTAGGGAGGGGTAACTCCTACAATGAGCAGTTCTTC

d_gene: TRBD1
abundance: many
v_gene: TRBV7-3
j_gene: TRBJ2-7
CDR3aa: CASSQRDRGFVYEQYF
CDR3nt: TGTGCCAGCAGCCAGCGGGACAGGGGATTTGTCTACGAGCAGTACTTC

d_gene: TRBD2
abundance: -
v_gene: TRBV19
j_gene: TRBJ2-1
CDR3aa: CASSILAGASGNEQFF
CDR3nt: TGTGCCAGTAGTATTCTAGCCGGGGCTAGCGGCAATGAGCAGTTCTTC

d_gene: -
abundance: many
v_gene: TRBV27
j_gene: TRBJ2-7
CDR3aa: CASSEGRGGTYEQYF
CDR3nt: TGTGCCAGCAGTGAGGGCCGCGGGGGCACCTACGAGCAGTACTTC

d_gene: -
abundance: many
v_gene: TRBV7-6
j_gene: TRBJ2-5
CDR3aa: CASSLGPRGGSQETQYF
CDR3nt: TGTGCCAGCAGCTTAGGGCCCAGGGGGGGGAGCCAAGAGACCCAGTACTTC

d_gene: -
abundance: many
v_gene: TRBV20-1
j_gene: TRBJ2-5
CDR3aa: CSAREDSIGLETQYF
CDR3nt: TGCAGTGCTAGAGAAGATTCCATTGGGCTGGAGACCCAGTACTTC

d_gene: TRBD1
abundance: many
v_gene: TRBV6-1
j_gene: TRBJ2-1
CDR3aa: CASSETGVRWNEQFF
CDR3nt: TGTGCCAGCAGTGAAACAGGGGTCCGTTGGAATGAGCAGTTCTTC

d_gene: TRBD2
abundance: few
v_gene: TRBV6-2/TRBV6-3
j_gene: TRBJ2-1
CDR3aa: CASSYSSGEIGNEQFF
CDR3nt: TGTGCCAGCAGTTACAGTAGCGGGGAGATCGGGAATGAGCAGTTCTTC

d_gene: TRBD1
abundance: many
v_gene: TRBV13
j_gene: TRBJ2-2
CDR3aa: CASSLGGQALGTGELFF
CDR3nt: TGTGCCAGCAGCTTAGGGGGACAGGCGTTGGGCACCGGGGAGCTGTTTTTT

d_gene: -
abundance: -
v_gene: TRBV29-1
j_gene: TRBJ2-6
CDR3aa: CSVPSGANVLTF
CDR3nt: TGCAGCGTTCCCTCTGGGGCCAACGTCCTGACTTTC

d_gene: TRBD1
abundance: -
v_gene: TRBV6-8
j_gene: TRBJ2-7
CDR3aa: CASSSQGQGAAEQYF
CDR3nt: TGTGCCAGCAGTTCTCAGGGGCAGGGGGCGGCCGAGCAGTACTTC

d_gene: -
abundance: few
v_gene: TRBV4-2
j_gene: TRBJ1-2
CDR3aa: CASSQGESQGRGYTF
CDR3nt: TGTGCCAGCAGCCAAGGCGAGAGCCAGGGCAGGGGCTACACCTTC

d_gene: -
abundance: many
v_gene: TRBV7-2
j_gene: TRBJ1-5
CDR3aa: CASSLVGGFGNQPQHF
CDR3nt: TGTGCCAGCAGCTTAGTTGGGGGGTTCGGCAATCAGCCCCAGCATTTT

d_gene: -
abundance: -
v_gene: TRBV9
j_gene: TRBJ1-5
CDR3aa: CASSPDQVFRPQHF
CDR3nt: TGTGCCAGCAGCCCGGATCAAGTTTTCCGGCCCCAGCATTTT

d_gene: -
abundance: -
v_gene: TRBV7-2
j_gene: TRBJ1-3
CDR3aa: CASSLGGGRNTIYF
CDR3nt: TGTGCCAGCAGCTTAGGAGGAGGCCGAAACACCATATATTTT

d_gene: -
abundance: -
v_gene: TRBV27
j_gene: TRBJ2-1
CDR3aa: CASSPGAAQFF
CDR3nt: TGTGCCAGCAGCCCAGGCGCGGCGCAGTTCTTC

d_gene: TRBD1
abundance: -
v_gene: TRBV7-3
j_gene: TRBJ2-2
CDR3aa: CASSARDRDGELFF
CDR3nt: TGTGCCAGCAGCGCTCGGGACAGGGATGGGGAGCTGTTTTTT

d_gene: TRBD2
abundance: -
v_gene: TRBV5-6
j_gene: TRBJ2-1
CDR3aa: CASSRGASGSSYNEQFF
CDR3nt: TGTGCCAGCAGCCGTGGGGCTAGCGGGAGTTCCTACAATGAGCAGTTCTTC